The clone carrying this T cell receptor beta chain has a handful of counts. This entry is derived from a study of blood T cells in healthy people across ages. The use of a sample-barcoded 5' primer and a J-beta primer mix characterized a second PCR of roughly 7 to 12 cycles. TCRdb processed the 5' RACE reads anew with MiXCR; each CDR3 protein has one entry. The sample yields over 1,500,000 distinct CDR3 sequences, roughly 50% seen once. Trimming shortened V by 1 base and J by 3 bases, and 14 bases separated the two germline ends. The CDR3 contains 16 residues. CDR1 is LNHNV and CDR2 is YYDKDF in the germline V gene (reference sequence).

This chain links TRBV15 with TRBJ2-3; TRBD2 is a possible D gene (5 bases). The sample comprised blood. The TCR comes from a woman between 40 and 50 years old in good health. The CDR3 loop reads CATSRGGSAVTDTQYF. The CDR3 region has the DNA TGTGCCACCAGCAGAGGAGGGAGCGCTGTGACAGATACGCAGTATTTT.